The clone carrying this T cell receptor beta chain was picked up a small number of times. Antigen unknown. Between the trimmed V and J ends, which lost 4 bases and 5 bases, there was a span of 18 bases. Germline CDR1 reads LGHNA; CDR2 reads YSLEER. This CDR3 is 15 amino acids long. This sample stems from a study of beta chain features in type 1 diabetes. Study-level background: The patients were much like the healthy donors in age, gender and cell yields.

The isolated RNA, all of it, was reverse transcribed, so expressed TCRB transcripts were what got sequenced. Repertoires were generated with immunoSEQ multiplex PCR, while TCRdb's copy carries only in-frame clones and drops some. The sample includes roughly 150,000 clones, less than 9.5% of them seen just once. Study-wide points: Shorter TCRB CDR3s, moderately but significantly so, were found in Type 1 diabetes patients in all four CD4+ subsets.

The clonotype was recovered from a young man in good health. The material sequenced was central memory CD4+ T cells from blood. The V and J genes are TRBV4-3 and TRBJ2-7; no clear D. The CDR3 is CASSLQLLGVNEQYF. The CDR3 nucleotides are TGCGCCAGCAGCCTCCAACTCCTCGGTGTAAACGAGCAGTACTTC.